These T cell receptor beta chains were read from a single sample in a study of CXCR3-negative and CXCR3-positive naive CD8 T cells. Reanalyzing the 5' RACE reads, TCRdb keeps one entry per CDR3 protein, without DNA. The listing contains around 65,000 distinct CDR3 sequences. Material: naive CXCR3+ CD8+ T cells from blood. The receptors stem from a human donor in good health. Some clones in this sample may be carry-over from other donors' samples. CDR3s include the opening cysteine and the closing phenylalanine or tryptophan. Fields, in order: V gene, J gene, CDR3 protein.

>TRBV7-8|TRBJ2-1
CASSVSGGPFF
>TRBV7-6|TRBJ2-7
CASSSHVNPPSYEQYF
>TRBV13|TRBJ2-1
CASSLRLAGGHNEQFF
>TRBV25-1|TRBJ1-2
CASSGPGQTTFNYGYTF
>TRBV29-1|TRBJ2-3
CSVRGQTGPADTQYF
>TRBV5-1|TRBJ1-1
CASSLAGTGTTEAFF
>TRBV7-9|TRBJ2-3
CASTSEAERGPSTDTQYF
>TRBV7-9|TRBJ2-1
CASSPVPGDNEQFF
>TRBV29-1|TRBJ1-2
CSVQGLLNYGYTF
>TRBV10-3|TRBJ2-7
CAISTTSGSAYEQYF
>TRBV29-1|TRBJ1-3
CSVEVKDRGFVNTIYF
>TRBV28|TRBJ2-7
CASSPRTGVPYEQYF
>TRBV7-8|TRBJ2-3
CASSPDLGPDTQYF
>TRBV28|TRBJ2-2
CASSLFTGRYTGELFF
>TRBV6-4|TRBJ2-5
CASSEGGGAGETQYF
>TRBV29-1|TRBJ2-3
CSVGTGASTDTQYF
>TRBV7-2|TRBJ2-7
CASSIGSSYEQYF
>TRBV4-1|TRBJ2-1
CASSPAGRRSYNEQFF
>TRBV27|TRBJ2-7
CASSLGQGSEQYF
>TRBV14|TRBJ1-1
CASSQEDRVTEAFF
>TRBV7-9|TRBJ2-7
CASSSRVGVSDEQYF
>TRBV29-1|TRBJ2-2
CSVAPGGGELFF
>TRBV29-1|TRBJ2-2
CSVRWIGELFF
>TRBV3-1|TRBJ2-1
CASSQEGVPPYNEQFF
>TRBV9|TRBJ1-6
CASSPGNSPLHF
>TRBV7-2|TRBJ2-1
CASSSPLAGGWNEQFF
>TRBV10-3|TRBJ2-7
CAISDRDRGFYEQYF
>TRBV7-2|TRBJ2-7
CASSLSDGGGLYEQYF
>TRBV7-6|TRBJ2-1
CASSDGLAGGSYNEQFF
>TRBV4-2|TRBJ2-7
CASSQDGTSGGYEQYF